These 10 T cell receptor beta chains share one sample of origin, sequenced in a study of vaccination and CD4 T cells after COVID-19. The treatment denotes: roughly nine-day PBMC culture with coronavirus spike peptide pools or control peptides (ViraFEST assay). The Oncomine TCR Beta short-read assay was applied to DNA of cultured CD4+ T cells. In TCRdb, the PCR reads were re-called with MiXCR into one record per CDR3 protein. Of 6,000 or so distinct CDR3 sequences listed, nearly 70% are singletons. No antigen has been assigned to these receptors. What was sequenced was CD4+ T cells from blood, cultured in vitro. These TCRs come from a human donor who had recovered from COVID-19.

The CDR3 here is CSAEPIQGAHGYTF. CDR3 sequence (DNA): TGCAGTGCCGAACCCATACAGGGGGCGCATGGCTACACCTTC. The chain carries TRBV20-1 and TRBJ1-2; 9 bases agree with TRBD1. The trim removed 6 bases at V and 6 bases at J, leaving 11 bases unmatched. Germline CDR1 reads DFQATT; CDR2 reads SNEGSKA (reference sequence). This CDR3 spans 14 amino acids.

This clonotype has just one count. The gene calls are TRBV6-2 or TRBV6-3 and TRBJ1-2; D is uncertain. V lost 1 base to trimming and J lost 7 bases, with 7 bases between them. In germline, CDR1 is MNHEY, CDR2 SVGEGT. The CDR3 runs 12 residues. CDR3 DNA sequence: TGTGCCAGCAGTTACTACCTCCGTGGCTACACCTTC. It translates to CASSYYLRGYTF.

The chain combines TRBV20-1 with TRBJ2-2, with 10 positions matching TRBD1. The CDR3 loop spans 14 amino acids. The ends lost 4 bases at V and 5 bases at J; junction bases unmatched: 4. CDR1 DFQATT and CDR2 SNEGSKA come from the germline V gene (reference sequence). The CDR3 nucleotides are TGCAGTGCTACTGACAGGGGGCGGACCGGGGAGCTGTTTTTT. Translated, it gives CSATDRGRTGELFF.

This sequence joins TRBV28 and TRBJ1-2; D call uncertain. The CDR3 runs 13 residues. Germline values: CDR1 MDHEN, CDR2 SYDVKM. Trimming shortened V by 1 base and J by 8 bases, and 11 bases separated the two germline ends. The CDR3 nucleotides are TGTGCCAGCAGTTTATCGGGTAACAAAGGCTACACCTTC. Its protein is CASSLSGNKGYTF.

This chain joins TRBV21-1 and TRBJ2-7; the table's TRBD2 call for D was not verified on the DNA. TRBV21-1 is classified as a pseudogene. The CDR3 loop spans 14 amino acids. The CDR3 spells CASRTREKPYEQYF. The CDR3 DNA reads TGTGCCAGCAGGACGCGGGAAAAACCGTACGAGCAGTACTTC.

The chain links TRBV20-1 to TRBJ2-7, with D unresolved. Trimming removed 3 bases from V and 0 bases from J, with 9 bases in between. There are 13 residues in the CDR3. CDR1 DFQATT and CDR2 SNEGSKA come from the germline V gene (reference sequence). The CDR3 sequence: CSASPQSSYEQYF. The CDR3 DNA reads TGCAGTGCTAGTCCACAGAGCTCCTACGAGCAGTACTTC.

The chain employs TRBV15 and TRBJ2-7, with 9 positions matching TRBD1. CDR3 length: 15 residues. With 5 bases clipped from V and 9 bases from J, the junction kept 14 bases outside the gene matches. Germline CDR1 LNHNV, CDR2 YYDKDF (reference sequence). Here the CDR3 DNA reads TGTGCCACCAGCCGCGGAGGACAGGGGTTGTTTGGGCAGTACTTC. As protein: CATSRGGQGLFGQYF.

This clonotype was recorded a few times. The chain joins TRBV20-1 to TRBJ1-2; perhaps TRBD1 as D (5 bases). Trimming shortened V by 6 bases and J by 7 bases, and 15 bases separated the two germline ends. The CDR3 contains 12 residues. The germline CDR1 and CDR2 sequences are DFQATT and SNEGSKA (reference sequence). In nucleotides, the CDR3 is TGCAGTGCCAAAGACGGGGGAGGTGGCTACACCTTC. Translation: CSAKDGGGGYTF.

The chain links TRBV20-1 to TRBJ2-5; D is uncertain. CDR3 size: 15 residues. Trimming left V 0 bases short and J 7 bases short, with 18 bases between. Germline CDR1 is DFQATT and CDR2 is SNEGSKA (reference sequence). The CDR3 bases are TGCAGTGCTAGAGATCGAACGTCTGGCCGGGTGACCCAGTACTTC. Translation: CSARDRTSGRVTQYF.

The CDR3 DNA sequence: TGTGCCAGCAGTTTATCCCGTCGTTTCTCGGGAGATGGGAACAATGAGCAGTTCTTC. It encodes CASSLSRRFSGDGNNEQFF. The rearrangement links TRBV28 to TRBJ2-1, with D maybe TRBD2 (6 bases). The CDR3 totals 19 residues. CDR1 MDHEN and CDR2 SYDVKM come from the germline V gene. The ends were cut back, 1 base at V and 5 bases at J, with 24 bases in the middle.